The 24 T cell receptor beta chains below were found in one sample sequenced in a study of cytomegalovirus exposure and HLA in healthy donors. Researchers ran the PCR with 60 Vbeta and 13 Jbeta primers. TCRdb's copy holds only in-frame clones and misses some; the assay was immunoSEQ multiplex PCR. The sample holds some 190,000 clones, more than 65% seen once. The sample taken for sequencing was PBMCs. The receptor set was obtained from a woman younger than 45 in good health and CMV-seropositive.

This clone was found once. This chain links TRBV7-9 with TRBJ2-7, with D maybe TRBD1 (6 bases). The CDR3 is made up of 15 amino acids. Trimming pared 6 bases from V and 2 bases from J, leaving 17 bases between. CDR1 SEHNR and CDR2 FQNEAQ come from the germline V gene (reference sequence). The CDR3 spells CASRSNRDTTYEQYF. The CDR3 DNA is TGTGCCAGCAGGTCAAACCGGGACACCACCTACGAGCAGTACTTC.

The chain links TRBV6-6 to TRBJ1-4; TRBD1 is a possible D gene (6 bases). The germline V and J ends were trimmed by 6 bases and 8 bases, with 16 bases remaining between them. Germline V gene data show CDR1 as MNHNY and CDR2 as SVGAGI (reference sequence). The CDR3 is made up of 14 amino acids. Here the CDR3 reads CASRGHRVGEKLFF. The DNA for the CDR3 is TGTGCCAGCAGGGGACACAGGGTTGGCGAAAAACTGTTTTTT.

V gene TRBV5-8 combines with J gene TRBJ1-5, with D perhaps matching TRBD1 (6 bases). In germline, CDR1 is SGHTS, CDR2 YDEGEE. V gave up 0 bases and J gave up 0 bases, with 7 bases separating them. The CDR3 is 15 residues long. The CDR3, as DNA: TGTGCCAGCAGCTTGGAGGGACATAGCAATCAGCCCCAGCATTTT. Translated: CASSLEGHSNQPQHF.

The J gene is TRBJ2-1, the V gene TRBV4-3; D gene ambiguous. Germline CDR1 LGHNA, CDR2 YSLEER. V was trimmed by 2 bases and J by 7 bases, leaving 15 bases between them. The CDR3 extends over 15 amino acids. The chain's CDR3 is CASSQTGLSENEQFF. DNA for the CDR3: TGCGCCAGCAGCCAAACCGGGTTAAGTGAGAATGAGCAGTTCTTC.

V and J are TRBV7-9 and TRBJ1-3; possibly TRBD1 for D (6 bases). This CDR3 is 14 amino acids long. Trimming took off 5 bases at V and 3 bases at J, with 11 bases between the two ends. Germline V gene sequence: CDR1 SEHNR, CDR2 FQNEAQ (reference sequence). CDR3 DNA sequence: TGTGCCAGCAGCACTTGGGGGCTTGGAAACACCATATATTTT. Protein: CASSTWGLGNTIYF.

V is TRBV12-5 and J is TRBJ2-5, with D tentatively TRBD1 (5 bases). The last part of the DNA fits TRBJ2-7 better; the J call may be wrong. Germline CDR1 LGHNT, CDR2 FRNRAP. This CDR3 is 15 amino acids long. The CDR3, as DNA: TGTGCTAGTGGTTTGGGAGCAGGGAACTCCTACGAGCAGTACTTC. It translates to CASGLGAGNSYEQYF.

The chain recombines TRBV5-1 with TRBJ1-2; no firm D call. Germline-derived CDR1 and CDR2 are SGHRS and YFSETQ. Trimming shortened V by 5 bases and J by 6 bases, and 14 bases separated the two germline ends. The CDR3 length is 13 residues. The CDR3 protein is CASSPFPTDGYTF. CDR3 bases: TGCGCCAGCAGTCCCTTCCCTACAGATGGCTACACCTTC. Together with reference TRBV5-1 and TRBJ1-2, the CDR3 gives the full variable domain: KAGVTQTPRYLIKTRGQQVTLSCSPISGHRSVSWYQQTPGQGLQFLFEYFSETQRNKGNFPGRFSGRQFSNSRSEMNVSTLELGDSALYLCASSPFPTDGYTFGSGTRLTVV.

The V gene is TRBV2, the J gene TRBJ1-1; D might be TRBD1 (6 bases). CDR3 length equals 13 residues. Trimming cost V 10 bases and J 1 base, with 13 bases left between them. Germline V gene lookup returns CDR1 SNHLY and CDR2 FYNNEI. The CDR3 coding sequence is TGTGCCACGTGCTTAGGGGGGAACACTGAAGCTTTCTTT. This gives the protein CATCLGGNTEAFF.

The chain employs TRBV28 and TRBJ1-2; TRBD1 agrees at 10 bases. CDR1 and CDR2 (germline): MDHEN, SYDVKM. Germline trimming cut 6 bases from V and 4 bases from J; bases unmatched to any gene: 5. This CDR3 has 14 residues. The CDR3 here is CASRTGGEGYGYTF. CDR3 nucleotides: TGTGCCAGCAGGACAGGGGGCGAGGGCTATGGCTACACCTTC.

The rearrangement links TRBV11-3 to TRBJ2-5, with D possibly being TRBD1 (5 bases). The CDR3 is made up of 16 amino acids. CDR1 SGHNT and CDR2 YENEEA come from the germline V gene. With 0 bases removed from V and 1 base from J, the gap between germline ends came to 12 bases. The CDR3 region has the DNA TGTGCCAGCAGCTTAGAAGGCAGGGCCAGCCAAGAGACCCAGTACTTC. Translated, it gives CASSLEGRASQETQYF. The full variable domain, completed using reference TRBV11-3 and TRBJ2-5, is EAGVVQSPRYKIIEKKQPVAFWCNPISGHNTLYWYLQNLGQGPELLIRYENEEAVDDSQLPKDRFSAERLKGVDSTLKIQPAELGDSAVYLCASSLEGRASQETQYFGPGTRLLVL.

The chain is built from TRBV2 and TRBJ2-7, with 8 bases identical to TRBD1. V shed 10 bases and J 2 bases; nucleotides not matched to a gene: 13. The CDR3 runs 15 residues. From germline, CDR1 is SNHLY and CDR2 FYNNEI. The chain's CDR3 is CAISFGQGRTYEQYF. The DNA of the CDR3 is TGTGCCATCTCATTCGGACAGGGCCGAACCTACGAGCAGTACTTC.

This chain connects TRBV4-2 to TRBJ2-7; the match to TRBD2 covers 8 bases. This CDR3 comprises 14 residues. V shed 4 bases, J shed 2 bases, and the junction held 4 bases outside the gene matches. Germline lookup yields CDR1 LGHNA and CDR2 YNFKEQ. CDR3 nucleotide sequence: TGTGCCAGCAGCCCGTTTAGCGGGACCTACGAGCAGTACTTC. It translates to CASSPFSGTYEQYF.

The chain joins TRBV29-1 to TRBJ2-7; 7 nucleotides line up with TRBD1. The CDR3 extends over 12 amino acids. CDR1 and CDR2 from the germline V gene are SQVTM and ANQGSEA. V trimming: 4 bases; J trimming: 4 bases; junction bases outside the gene matches: 4. The DNA for the CDR3 is TGCAGCGTTGCCCAGACAGGGTACGAGCAGTACTTC. This codes for CSVAQTGYEQYF.

The rearrangement links TRBV18 to TRBJ2-7; a possible D gene is TRBD2 (5 bases). Germline CDR1 KGHSH, CDR2 LQKENI. Trimming shortened V by 3 bases and J by 2 bases, and 5 bases separated the two germline ends. The CDR3 length is 12 residues. CDR3 nucleotide sequence: TGTGCCAGCTCACCCGGGGCCTACGAGCAGTACTTC. It is translated as CASSPGAYEQYF.

A few counts support this clone. This chain uses TRBV19 with TRBJ2-5; D remains unclear. Trimming cost V 1 base and J 0 bases, with 6 bases left between them. The CDR3 has 14 residues. The germline V gene encodes CDR1 LNHDA and CDR2 SQIVND (reference sequence). CDR3 amino acids: CASSIARNQETQYF. The CDR3 bases are TGTGCCAGTAGTATAGCCAGGAACCAAGAGACCCAGTACTTC.

This clone occurred a few times. The chain links TRBV4-3 to TRBJ1-3, with a weak D call TRBD1 (5 bases). V lost 4 bases to trimming and J lost 1 base, with 11 bases between them. There are 15 residues in the CDR3. CDR1 and CDR2 (germline): LGHNA, YSLEER. The CDR3 bases are TGCGCCAGCAGCCGTACAGGAGAATCTGGAAACACCATATATTTT. This sequence encodes CASSRTGESGNTIYF.

The chain links TRBV28 to TRBJ1-3; D possibly corresponds to TRBD1 (6 bases). CDR1 is MDHEN and CDR2 is SYDVKM in the germline V gene. This CDR3 has 15 amino acids. The V gene lost 6 bases and the J gene lost 2 bases, with 14 bases spanning the gap. The chain's CDR3 is CASSLTQGTGNTIYF. CDR3 DNA sequence: TGTGCCAGCAGCCTTACTCAGGGGACTGGAAACACCATATATTTT.

The chain uses TRBV27 and TRBJ1-6; TRBD1 matches 8 bases. The germline gives CDR1 MNHEY, CDR2 SMNVEV (reference sequence). The CDR3 totals 17 residues. V gave up 3 bases and J gave up 9 bases; unmatched junction bases: 13. CDR3 sequence (DNA): TGTGCCAGCAGTTTTTCAGCAGGACAGGGTAGAGGTTCACCCCTCCACTTT. Protein product: CASSFSAGQGRGSPLHF.

This rearrangement joins TRBV2 to TRBJ1-2, with D possibly being TRBD1 (5 bases). The germline CDR1 and CDR2 sequences are SNHLY and FYNNEI. Trimming removed 7 bases from V and 14 bases from J, with 23 bases in between. The CDR3 is 13 residues long. Here the CDR3 reads CASIRTDPTTGTF. The CDR3 DNA reads as TGTGCCAGCATAAGGACGGATCCTACTACAGGAACCTTC. Full variable domain (rest looked up from reference TRBV2 and TRBJ1-2): EPEVTQTPSHQVTQMGQEVILRCVPISNHLYFYWYRQILGQKVEFLVSFYNNEISEKSEIFDDQFSVERPDGSNFTLKIRSTKLEDSAMYFCASIRTDPTTGTFGSGTRLTVV.

This clone was seen only a few times. The J gene is TRBJ2-7, the V gene TRBV28, with D possibly matching TRBD2 (6 bases). There are 15 residues in the CDR3. Germline CDR1 reads MDHEN; CDR2 reads SYDVKM. Trimming removed 5 bases from V and 0 bases from J, with 14 bases in between. This CDR3 reads CASSPTGGVSYEQYF. The CDR3 DNA follows: TGTGCCAGCAGTCCCACCGGGGGAGTCTCCTACGAGCAGTACTTC.

The rearrangement joins TRBV19 to TRBJ1-5; 9 nucleotides match TRBD1. The CDR3 length is 14 residues. Germline-derived CDR1 and CDR2 are LNHDA and SQIVND (reference sequence). The V and J ends lost 7 bases and 0 bases, in that order; junction bases with no gene match: 1. Here the CDR3 DNA reads TGTGCCAGTATGGACAGGGGTAGCAATCAGCCCCAGCATTTT. It specifies CASMDRGSNQPQHF.

The V gene is TRBV7-2, the J gene TRBJ2-2; 9 bases fit TRBD2. Per the germline V gene, CDR1 is SGHTA and CDR2 is FQGNSA. V lost 8 bases to trimming and J lost 4 bases; unmatched junction nucleotides: 8. The CDR3 totals 15 residues. CDR3 in amino acids: CASRGGGSSTGELFF. CDR3 nucleotide sequence: TGTGCCAGCCGCGGGGGGGGCTCCAGCACCGGGGAGCTGTTTTTT.

This clone appeared a few times. The chain couples TRBV4-2 to TRBJ2-3; 8 bases are a match to TRBD2. The CDR3 totals 17 residues. Germline CDR1 reads LGHNA; CDR2 reads YNFKEQ. The J segment lost 5 bases and the V segment lost 0 bases, leaving 10 bases of the junction unmatched. CDR3 residues: CASSQDKTGGPGDTQYF. Here the CDR3 DNA reads TGTGCCAGCAGCCAAGATAAAACGGGGGGGCCTGGAGATACGCAGTATTTT.

This clone was seen only a few times. For the CDR3, the DNA is TGTGCCAGCAGCTTAGGCGAGCCAGATACGCAGTATTTT. Translated, it gives CASSLGEPDTQYF. The V gene is TRBV7-2, the J gene TRBJ2-3; unclear D gene. From germline, CDR1 is SGHTA and CDR2 FQGNSA. V was trimmed by 1 base and J by 4 bases, leaving 6 bases between them. This CDR3 comprises 13 residues.